Presented here are 4 T cell receptor beta chains from one specimen sequenced in a study of OX40 agonist ivuxolimab in advanced cancers. Produced via immunoSEQ multiplex PCR; TCRdb's table is partial and in-frame only. The table records 6,000 or so clones, about 80% of them present only once. The sequencing here drew on CD4+ or CD8+ T cells sorted from blood, taken in a trial of the OX40 agonist ivuxolimab. These receptors were obtained from an adult with an advanced solid tumor such as melanoma, head and neck, liver or kidney cancer.

The V gene is TRBV19, the J gene TRBJ1-1; D may be TRBD1 (6 bases). V dropped 6 bases and J dropped 4 bases, with 12 bases sitting between them. The CDR3 is 13 amino acids. The V gene's germline CDR1 is LNHDA and CDR2 SQIVND (reference sequence). DNA for the CDR3: TGTGCCAGTAGCAACAGGGTTAGCACTGAAGCTTTCTTT. This encodes CASSNRVSTEAFF.

V gene TRBV27 combines with J gene TRBJ2-1; TRBD2 aligns across 8 bases. Germline trimming cut 3 bases from V and 7 bases from J; bases unmatched to any gene: 8. The CDR3 loop spans 15 amino acids. Germline V lookup: CDR1 MNHEY, CDR2 SMNVEV (reference sequence). The DNA of the CDR3 is TGTGCCAGCAGTTTCGGTACTAGCGGTAGGAATGAGCAGTTCTTC. Residues: CASSFGTSGRNEQFF.

In DNA, the CDR3 is TGTGCCACCAGCAGAGGTACTAGCTATGAGCAGTTCTTC. This codes for CATSRGTSYEQFF. The chain joins TRBV15 to TRBJ2-1, with D tentatively TRBD2 (6 bases). The germline V and J ends were trimmed by 1 base and 8 bases, with 9 bases remaining between them. The CDR3 runs 13 residues. Germline CDR1 LNHNV, CDR2 YYDKDF (reference sequence).

The CDR3 DNA sequence: TGTGCCAGCAGCCGAGGGAGGCGGAGTGAAGCTTTCTTT. Translating it yields CASSRGRRSEAFF. The J gene is TRBJ1-1, the V gene TRBV5-6; no firm D call. The germline V gene encodes CDR1 SGHDT and CDR2 YYEEEE. The CDR3 is 13 amino acids. The V and J ends lost 4 bases and 7 bases respectively, with 14 bases between them.